The next 9 T cell receptor beta chains were all read from a single sample in a study of control samples from healthy donors and cancer patients. Generated by immunoSEQ multiplex PCR, the TCRdb table keeps only in-frame clones and is missing some. The top ten hold about 7.6% of the sample, which has 100,000 to 150,000 clones, 89% seen once. The sample was PBMCs. The receptors come from a man aged 45-65 years with head and neck cancer.

The chain joins TRBV6-2 or TRBV6-3 to TRBJ2-7, with 9 bases fitting TRBD1. This CDR3 comprises 16 residues. Unmatched junction bases numbered 9, after V lost 2 bases and J lost 4 bases. CDR1 and CDR2 (germline): MNHEY, SVGEGT. CDR3 residues: CASSYTPSGQGYEQYF. CDR3 DNA: TGTGCCAGCAGTTACACGCCCTCGGGACAGGGATACGAGCAGTACTTC.

The CDR3, as DNA: TGTGCCAGTAGTATAGGGGGTGGTCAGCCCCAGCATTTT. Residues: CASSIGGGQPQHF. V usage is TRBV19 and J usage is TRBJ1-5; no firm D call. Per germline, CDR1 LNHDA and CDR2 SQIVND (reference sequence). Trimming took off 1 base at V and 6 bases at J, with 7 bases between the two ends. The CDR3 totals 13 residues.

The chain combines TRBV4-2 with TRBJ2-7; 8 nucleotides align to TRBD1. CDR1 is LGHNA and CDR2 is YNFKEQ in the germline V gene. The CDR3 is 13 amino acids. Germline trimming cut 4 bases from V and 5 bases from J; bases unmatched to any gene: 4. CDR3 DNA sequence: TGTGCCAGCAGCCCACAGGGGGTTGACGAGCAGTACTTC. Amino acids: CASSPQGVDEQYF.

Only one count was recorded for this clone. The chain links TRBV29-1 to TRBJ2-7, with 11 bases identical to TRBD1. V was pared by 3 bases and J by 3 bases, with 4 bases of the junction left unmatched. This CDR3 has 14 residues. CDR1 SQVTM and CDR2 ANQGSEA come from the germline V gene. This CDR3 is CSVDGGQGVYEQYF. CDR3 bases: TGCAGCGTTGACGGGGGACAGGGGGTCTACGAGCAGTACTTC.

The rearrangement links TRBV21-1 to TRBJ1-5. TRBV21-1 is an annotated pseudogene. The CDR3 sequence is 15 residues long. The CDR3 region has the DNA TGTGCCAGCAGCCCTCTACAAGGTTCCAATCAGCCCCAGCATTTT. It encodes CASSPLQGSNQPQHF.

The chain uses TRBV7-2 and TRBJ1-6, with D unclear. The germline gives CDR1 SGHTA, CDR2 FQGNSA. The germline V and J ends were trimmed by 1 base and 4 bases, with 11 bases remaining between them. The CDR3 contains 16 residues. This chain's CDR3 is CASSLEVNSYNSPLHF. DNA for the CDR3: TGTGCCAGCAGCTTAGAGGTTAACAGTTATAATTCACCCCTCCACTTT.

In nucleotides, the CDR3 is TGCAGCGTTGAAAAAGGGACAGACAACTATGGCTACACCTTC. It translates to CSVEKGTDNYGYTF. This chain joins TRBV29-1 and TRBJ1-2; 7 bases agree with TRBD1. The CDR3 has 14 amino acids. Germline V lookup: CDR1 SQVTM, CDR2 ANQGSEA. J was trimmed by 2 bases and V by 2 bases; bases with no gene match: 5. Full variable domain (remainder filled in from reference TRBV29-1 and TRBJ1-2): SAVISQKPSRDICQRGTSLTIQCQVDSQVTMMFWYRQQPGQSLTLIATANQGSEATYESGFVIDKFPISRPNLTFSTLTVSNMSPEDSSIYLCSVEKGTDNYGYTFGSGTRLTVV.

J is TRBJ1-1 and V is TRBV6-6; D perhaps matches TRBD1 (5 bases). Per the germline V gene, CDR1 is MNHNY and CDR2 is SVGAGI (reference sequence). The CDR3 covers 14 residues. Trimming pared 6 bases from V and 1 base from J, leaving 12 bases between. The CDR3 DNA sequence: TGTGCCAGCAGGGGTACGGGGGGGAACACTGAAGCTTTCTTT. Its translation is CASRGTGGNTEAFF.

This clone was counted once. J is TRBJ1-1 and V is TRBV28, with no clear D. Trimming shortened V by 7 bases and J by 3 bases, and 6 bases separated the two germline ends. The CDR3 length is 11 residues. Germline lookup yields CDR1 MDHEN and CDR2 SYDVKM. The CDR3 here is CASKWDTEAFF. The CDR3 bases are TGTGCCAGCAAGTGGGACACTGAAGCTTTCTTT.